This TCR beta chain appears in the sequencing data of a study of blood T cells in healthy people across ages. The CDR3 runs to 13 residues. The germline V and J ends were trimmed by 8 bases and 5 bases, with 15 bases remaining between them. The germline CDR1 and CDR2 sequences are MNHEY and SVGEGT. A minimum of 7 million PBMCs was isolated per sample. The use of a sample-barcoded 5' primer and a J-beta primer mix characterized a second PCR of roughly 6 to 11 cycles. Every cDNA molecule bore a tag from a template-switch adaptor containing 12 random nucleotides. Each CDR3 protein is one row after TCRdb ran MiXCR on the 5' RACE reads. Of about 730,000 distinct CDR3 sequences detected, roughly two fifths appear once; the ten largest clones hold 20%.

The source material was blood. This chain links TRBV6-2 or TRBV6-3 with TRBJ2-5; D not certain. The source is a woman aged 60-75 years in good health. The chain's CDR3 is CASARAFGETQYF. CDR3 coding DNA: TGTGCCAGCGCAAGAGCTTTTGGGGAGACCCAGTACTTC.